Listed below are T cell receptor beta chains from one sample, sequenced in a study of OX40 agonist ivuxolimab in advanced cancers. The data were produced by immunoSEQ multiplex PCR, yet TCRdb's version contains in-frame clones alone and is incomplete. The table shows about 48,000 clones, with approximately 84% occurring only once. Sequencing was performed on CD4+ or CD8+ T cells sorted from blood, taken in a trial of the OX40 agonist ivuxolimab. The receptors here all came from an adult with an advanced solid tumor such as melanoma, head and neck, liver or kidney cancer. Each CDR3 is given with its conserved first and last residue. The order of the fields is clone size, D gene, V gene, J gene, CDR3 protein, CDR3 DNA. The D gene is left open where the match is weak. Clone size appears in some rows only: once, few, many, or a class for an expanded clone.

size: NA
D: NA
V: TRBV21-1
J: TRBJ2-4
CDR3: CASSKFATSGRGRAKNIQYF
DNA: TGTGCCAGCAGCAAATTCGCGACTAGCGGGAGGGGACGAGCCAAAAACATTCAGTACTTC

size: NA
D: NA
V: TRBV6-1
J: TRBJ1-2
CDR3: CASRTGLNYGYTF
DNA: TGTGCCAGCAGAACAGGGCTGAACTATGGCTACACCTTC

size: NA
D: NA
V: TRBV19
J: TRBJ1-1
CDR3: CASRWPKGILNTEAFF
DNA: TGTGCCAGTAGGTGGCCAAAAGGGATCCTGAACACTGAAGCTTTCTTT

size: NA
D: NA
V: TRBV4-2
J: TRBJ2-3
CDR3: CASSYDPAGAQYF
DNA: TGTGCCAGCAGCTATGACCCTGCAGGTGCGCAGTATTTT

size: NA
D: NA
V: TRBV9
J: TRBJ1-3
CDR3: CASSSRQENTIYF
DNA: TGTGCCAGCAGCTCCAGACAGGAAAACACCATATATTTT

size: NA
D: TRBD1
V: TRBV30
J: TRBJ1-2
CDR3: CAWGDSLPTIYGYTF
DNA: TGTGCCTGGGGGGACAGCCTACCGACGATCTATGGCTACACCTTC

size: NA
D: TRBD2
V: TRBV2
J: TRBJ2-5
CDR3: CASSDSLRLAGEETQYF
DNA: TGTGCCAGCAGTGACAGTCTGAGACTAGCGGGAGAGGAGACCCAGTACTTC

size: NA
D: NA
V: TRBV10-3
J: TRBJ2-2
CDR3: CANSRGANTGELFF
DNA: TGTGCCAACAGTCGCGGGGCGAACACCGGGGAGCTGTTTTTT

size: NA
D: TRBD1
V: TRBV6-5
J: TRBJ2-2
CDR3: CASSYFQTGVAGELFF
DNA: TGTGCCAGCAGTTACTTCCAGACAGGGGTGGCCGGGGAGCTGTTTTTT

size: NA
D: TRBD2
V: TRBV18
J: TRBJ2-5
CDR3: CASSPPLAGAQETQYF
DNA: TGTGCCAGCTCACCCCCCCTAGCGGGGGCCCAAGAGACCCAGTACTTC

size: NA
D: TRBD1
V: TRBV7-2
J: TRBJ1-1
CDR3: CASSSSGTARGEAFF
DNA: TGTGCCAGCAGCTCTTCCGGGACAGCAAGGGGTGAAGCTTTCTTT

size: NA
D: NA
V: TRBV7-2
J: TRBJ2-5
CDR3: CASGGAPYKLRRGETQYF
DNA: TGTGCCAGCGGGGGAGCACCATACAAATTGCGTCGAGGAGAGACCCAGTACTTC

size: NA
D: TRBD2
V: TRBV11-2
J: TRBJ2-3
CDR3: CASSPSRGGARDTQYF
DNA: TGTGCCAGCAGCCCGTCCCGGGGGGGGGCAAGAGATACGCAGTATTTT

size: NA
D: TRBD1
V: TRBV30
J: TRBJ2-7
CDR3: CAWSRQGDEQYF
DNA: TGTGCCTGGAGTCGTCAGGGGGACGAGCAGTACTTC

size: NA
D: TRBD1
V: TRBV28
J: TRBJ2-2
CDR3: CASSNLDRGYLNTGELFF
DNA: TGTGCCAGCAGCAACCTTGACAGGGGATACCTGAACACCGGGGAGCTGTTTTTT

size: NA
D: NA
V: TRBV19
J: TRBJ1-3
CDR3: CASSISWGNTIYF
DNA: TGTGCCAGTAGTATTTCGTGGGGGAACACCATATATTTT

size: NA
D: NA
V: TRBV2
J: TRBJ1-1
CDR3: CASSEVRQLGAEAFF
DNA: TGTGCCAGCAGTGAAGTTCGACAGCTGGGAGCTGAAGCTTTCTTT

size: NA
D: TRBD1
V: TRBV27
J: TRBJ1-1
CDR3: CASRLGQANTEAFF
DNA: TGTGCCAGCAGGCTCGGACAGGCGAACACTGAAGCTTTCTTT

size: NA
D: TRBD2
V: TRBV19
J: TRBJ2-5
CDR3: CASTPGTSGSSQYF
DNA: TGTGCCAGTACCCCCGGGACTAGCGGGAGCTCCCAGTACTTC

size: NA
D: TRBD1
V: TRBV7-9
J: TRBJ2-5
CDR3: CASRGGQGSTQYF
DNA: TGTGCCAGCAGGGGGGGACAGGGATCGACCCAGTACTTC

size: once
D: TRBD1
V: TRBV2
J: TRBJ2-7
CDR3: CASSAQGFYEQYF
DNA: TGCGCCAGCAGTGCACAGGGGTTCTACGAGCAGTACTTC

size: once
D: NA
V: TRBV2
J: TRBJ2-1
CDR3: CASSVAGSYNEQFF
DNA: TGTGCCAGCAGTGTCGCGGGGTCCTACAATGAGCAGTTCTTC

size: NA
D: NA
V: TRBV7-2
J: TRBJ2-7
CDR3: CASSLAGHTYEQYF
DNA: TGTGCCAGCAGCTTAGCGGGACACACATACGAGCAGTACTTC

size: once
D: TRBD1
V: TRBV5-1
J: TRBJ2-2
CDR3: CASSLGQGATGELFF
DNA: TGCGCCAGCAGCTTGGGGCAGGGGGCTACCGGGGAGCTGTTTTTT

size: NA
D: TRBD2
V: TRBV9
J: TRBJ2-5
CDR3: CASSARLAGKETQYF
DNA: TGTGCCAGCAGCGCTAGGCTAGCGGGAAAAGAGACCCAGTACTTC

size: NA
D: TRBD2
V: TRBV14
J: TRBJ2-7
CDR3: CASSLVTSAAYEQYF
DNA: TGTGCCAGCAGCCTCGTAACTAGCGCTGCCTACGAGCAGTACTTC

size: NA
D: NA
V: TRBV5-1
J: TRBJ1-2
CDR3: CASSLSTNYGYTF
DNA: TGCGCCAGCAGCTTATCTACTAACTATGGCTACACCTTC